These 2 T cell receptor beta chains were sequenced from one sample in a study of T-cell memory formation after mild COVID-19. TCRdb analysed the 5' RACE reads with MiXCR anew, one entry per CDR3 protein. The sample lists about 540,000 distinct CDR3 sequences, approximately 20% occurring once. Sequenced sample: PBMCs or a T cell subset sorted from them (not recorded which). The source is an adult woman who had mild COVID-19 (a few samples of this study predate the infection). Cell type and time point are not known.

The DNA for the CDR3 is TGTGCCACCAGTGATCGCCCTACAGCCACTAGCACAGATACGCAGTATTTT. This gives the protein CATSDRPTATSTDTQYF. The rearrangement joins TRBV24-1 to TRBJ2-3; D is uncertain. Looked up from germline, CDR1 is KGHDR and CDR2 is SFDVKD. V was shortened by 3 bases and J by 0 bases, with 15 bases between the two germline ends. This CDR3 spans 17 amino acids.

This chain connects TRBV5-1 to TRBJ2-7; D perhaps matches TRBD1 (5 bases). CDR1 and CDR2 from the germline V gene are SGHRS and YFSETQ. The length of the CDR3 is 14 residues. V lost 4 bases and J lost 6, with 17 bases in between. The CDR3 reads CASSLEGAWGEQYF. As DNA, the CDR3 is TGCGCCAGCAGCCTCGAAGGGGCGTGGGGCGAGCAGTACTTC.